This T cell receptor (beta chain) was observed in a study of blood T cells in healthy people across ages. Study background: Capture via template switching afforded approximately one barcoded beta molecule per two T cells.

Together with a sample-barcoded 5' primer, a J-beta primer mix was included in a second PCR lasting about 6 to 11 cycles. TCRdb re-analysed the 5' RACE reads in MiXCR, keeping a single row per CDR3 protein. The sample shows 700,000 to 800,000 distinct CDR3 sequences, 35% to 45% of them seen only once. This clonotype was seen only once. Trimming removed 2 bases from V and 8 bases from J, with 13 bases in between. The CDR3 runs 14 residues. CDR1 SGHAT and CDR2 FQNNGV come from the germline V gene. The chain recombines TRBV11-2 with TRBJ2-1; unclear D gene. This sequence was found in a woman aged 55 to 70 in good health. The sample comprised blood. The CDR3 loop reads CASSLQASMYEQFF. The CDR3 nucleotides read TGTGCCAGCAGCTTACAAGCCTCTATGTATGAGCAGTTCTTC. Looking up the rest from reference TRBV11-2 and TRBJ2-1 gives the full variable domain: EAGVAQSPRYKIIEKRQSVAFWCNPISGHATLYWYQQILGQGPKLLIQFQNNGVVDDSQLPKDRFSAERLKGVDSTLKIQPAKLEDSAVYLCASSLQASMYEQFFGPGTRLTVL.